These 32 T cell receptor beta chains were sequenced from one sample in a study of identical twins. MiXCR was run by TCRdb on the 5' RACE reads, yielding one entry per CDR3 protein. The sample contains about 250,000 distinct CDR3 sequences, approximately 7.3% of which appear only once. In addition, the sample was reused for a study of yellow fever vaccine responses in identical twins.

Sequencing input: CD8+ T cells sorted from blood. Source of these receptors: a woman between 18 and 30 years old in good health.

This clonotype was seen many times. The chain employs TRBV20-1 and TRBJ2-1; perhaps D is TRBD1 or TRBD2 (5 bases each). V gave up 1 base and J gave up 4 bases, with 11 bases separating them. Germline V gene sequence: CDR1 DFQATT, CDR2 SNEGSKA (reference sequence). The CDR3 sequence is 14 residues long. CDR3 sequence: CSARGRDGYNEQFF. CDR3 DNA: TGCAGTGCTAGAGGCCGGGACGGATACAATGAGCAGTTCTTC.

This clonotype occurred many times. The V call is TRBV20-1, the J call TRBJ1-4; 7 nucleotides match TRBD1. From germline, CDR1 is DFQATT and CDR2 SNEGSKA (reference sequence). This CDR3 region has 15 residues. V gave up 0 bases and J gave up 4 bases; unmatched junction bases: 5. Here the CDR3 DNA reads TGCAGTGCTAGAGATCTGGGGACAGTTAATGAAAAACTGTTTTTT. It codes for CSARDLGTVNEKLFF.

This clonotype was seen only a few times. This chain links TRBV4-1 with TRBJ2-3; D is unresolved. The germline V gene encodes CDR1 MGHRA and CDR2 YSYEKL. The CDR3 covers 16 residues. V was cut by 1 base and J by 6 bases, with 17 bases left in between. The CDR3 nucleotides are TGCGCCAGCAGCCAAGGATCCGCTTGGGGTGCGGATACGCAGTATTTT. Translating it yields CASSQGSAWGADTQYF.

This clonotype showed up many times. The CDR3 sequence: CASSLAKTSGSTYEQYF. The CDR3 DNA follows: TGTGCCAGCAGCTTGGCTAAGACTAGCGGGAGTACCTACGAGCAGTACTTC. The rearrangement uses TRBV5-5 and TRBJ2-7, with TRBD2 identical over 12 bases. Germline CDR1 is SGHKS and CDR2 is YYEKEE (reference sequence). This CDR3 has 17 amino acids. The V segment lost 0 bases and the J segment 2 bases; nucleotides outside the gene matches: 6.

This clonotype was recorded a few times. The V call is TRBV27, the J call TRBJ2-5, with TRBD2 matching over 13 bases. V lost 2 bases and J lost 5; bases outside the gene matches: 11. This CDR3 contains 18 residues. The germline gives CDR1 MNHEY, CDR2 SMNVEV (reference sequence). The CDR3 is CASSLLTSGGAGLETQYF. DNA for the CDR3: TGTGCCAGCAGTTTACTCACTAGCGGGGGGGCCGGGTTGGAGACCCAGTACTTC.

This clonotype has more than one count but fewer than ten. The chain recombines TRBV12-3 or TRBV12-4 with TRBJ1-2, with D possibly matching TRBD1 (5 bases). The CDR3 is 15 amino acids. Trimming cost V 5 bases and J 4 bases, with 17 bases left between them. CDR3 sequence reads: CASSPGPGRGYGYTF. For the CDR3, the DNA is TGTGCCAGCAGTCCTGGACCCGGGAGGGGCTATGGCTACACCTTC.

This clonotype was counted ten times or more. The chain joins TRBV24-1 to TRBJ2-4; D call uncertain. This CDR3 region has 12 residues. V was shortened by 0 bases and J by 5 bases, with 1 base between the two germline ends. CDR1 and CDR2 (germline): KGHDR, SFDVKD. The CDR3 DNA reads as TGTGCCACCAGTGATTTGGAAAACATTCAGTACTTC. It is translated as CATSDLENIQYF.

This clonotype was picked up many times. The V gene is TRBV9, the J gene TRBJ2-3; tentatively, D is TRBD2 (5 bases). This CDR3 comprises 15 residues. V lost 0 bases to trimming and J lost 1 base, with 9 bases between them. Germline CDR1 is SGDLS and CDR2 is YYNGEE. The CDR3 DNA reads TGTGCCAGCAGCGTAGACGGGGTGCGCACAGATACGCAGTATTTT. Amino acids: CASSVDGVRTDTQYF. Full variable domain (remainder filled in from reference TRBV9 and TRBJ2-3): DSGVTQTPKHLITATGQRVTLRCSPRSGDLSVYWYQQSLDQGLQFLIQYYNGEERAKGNILERFSAQQFPDLHSELNLSSLELGDSALYFCASSVDGVRTDTQYFGPGTRLTVL.

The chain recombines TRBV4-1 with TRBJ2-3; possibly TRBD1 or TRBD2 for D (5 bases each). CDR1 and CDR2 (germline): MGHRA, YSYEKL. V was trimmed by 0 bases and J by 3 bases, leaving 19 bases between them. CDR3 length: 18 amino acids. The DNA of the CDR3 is TGCGCCAGCAGCCAAGAATCTGGGGGTAGGGATTTAACAGATACGCAGTATTTT. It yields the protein CASSQESGGRDLTDTQYF.

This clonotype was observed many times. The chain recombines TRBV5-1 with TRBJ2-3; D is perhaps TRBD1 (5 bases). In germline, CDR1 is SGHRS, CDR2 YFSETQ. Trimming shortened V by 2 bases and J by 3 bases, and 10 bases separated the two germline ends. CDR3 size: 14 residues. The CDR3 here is CASSLHRQTDTQYF. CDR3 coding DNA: TGCGCCAGCAGCTTACACCGACAGACAGATACGCAGTATTTT.

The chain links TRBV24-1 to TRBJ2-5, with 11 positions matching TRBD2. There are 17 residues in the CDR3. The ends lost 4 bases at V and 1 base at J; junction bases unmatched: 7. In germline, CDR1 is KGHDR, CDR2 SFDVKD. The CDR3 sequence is CATSDPTSGEAQETQYF. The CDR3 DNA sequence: TGTGCCACCAGTGACCCGACTAGCGGGGAAGCCCAAGAGACCCAGTACTTC.

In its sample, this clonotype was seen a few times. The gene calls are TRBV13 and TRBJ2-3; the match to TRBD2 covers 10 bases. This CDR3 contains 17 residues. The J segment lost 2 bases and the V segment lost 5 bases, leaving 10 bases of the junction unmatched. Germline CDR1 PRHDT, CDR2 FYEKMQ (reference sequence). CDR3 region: CASSHSTSGENTDTQYF. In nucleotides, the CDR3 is TGTGCCAGCAGCCACTCCACTAGCGGGGAAAACACAGATACGCAGTATTTT.

The CDR3 spells CASSFSIQSYEQYV. Written as DNA, the CDR3 is TGTGCCAGCAGCTTCTCCATACAATCTTACGAGCAGTACGTC. V usage is TRBV13 and J usage is TRBJ2-7; D not resolved. There are 14 residues in the CDR3. Trimming shortened V by 3 bases and J by 4 bases, and 13 bases separated the two germline ends. The germline gives CDR1 PRHDT, CDR2 FYEKMQ (reference sequence).

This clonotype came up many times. The CDR3 sequence: CASSYGGAGNTEAFF. The CDR3 DNA sequence: TGTGCCAGCAGTTATGGGGGGGCGGGGAACACTGAAGCTTTCTTT. The chain couples TRBV6-5 to TRBJ1-1; TRBD1 might be the D (6 bases). Germline CDR1 MNHEY, CDR2 SVGAGI. The V end was cut by 3 bases, the J end by 1 base, with 12 bases between. The length of the CDR3 is 15 residues.

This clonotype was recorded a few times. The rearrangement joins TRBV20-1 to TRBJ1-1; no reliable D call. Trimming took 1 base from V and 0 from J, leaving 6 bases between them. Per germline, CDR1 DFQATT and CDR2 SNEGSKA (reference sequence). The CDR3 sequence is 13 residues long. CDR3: CSARGTVNTEAFF. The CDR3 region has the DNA TGCAGTGCTAGAGGGACGGTGAACACTGAAGCTTTCTTT.

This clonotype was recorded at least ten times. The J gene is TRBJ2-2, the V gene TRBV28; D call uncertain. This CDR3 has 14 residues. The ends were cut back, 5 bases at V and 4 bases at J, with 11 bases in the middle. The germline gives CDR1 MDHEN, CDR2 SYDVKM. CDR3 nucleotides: TGTGCCAGCAGTCCCCGACGGGCCACCGGGGAGCTGTTTTTT. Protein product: CASSPRRATGELFF.

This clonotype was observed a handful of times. The CDR3 loop is CASSQDMAGQTEAFF. The CDR3, as DNA: TGTGCCAGCAGCCAAGATATGGCAGGTCAAACTGAAGCTTTCTTT. The rearrangement links TRBV3-1 to TRBJ1-1; the D is unclear. Germline assignment: CDR1 LGHDT and CDR2 YNNKEL (reference sequence). Trimming took 0 bases from V and 5 from J, leaving 13 bases between them. This CDR3 is built from 15 residues.

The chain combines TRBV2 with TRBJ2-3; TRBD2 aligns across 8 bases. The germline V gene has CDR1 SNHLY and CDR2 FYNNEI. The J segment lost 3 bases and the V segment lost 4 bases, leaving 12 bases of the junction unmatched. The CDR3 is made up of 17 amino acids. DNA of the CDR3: TGTGCCAGCAGTGGAGCGGGAGACACTGGGTGGACAGATACGCAGTATTTT. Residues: CASSGAGDTGWTDTQYF.

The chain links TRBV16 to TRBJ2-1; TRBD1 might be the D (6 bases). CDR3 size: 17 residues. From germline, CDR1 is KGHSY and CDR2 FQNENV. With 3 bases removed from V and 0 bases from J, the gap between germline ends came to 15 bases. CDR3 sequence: CASSQGTPQSSYNEQFF. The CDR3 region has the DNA TGTGCCAGCAGCCAGGGGACACCTCAGAGCTCCTACAATGAGCAGTTCTTC.

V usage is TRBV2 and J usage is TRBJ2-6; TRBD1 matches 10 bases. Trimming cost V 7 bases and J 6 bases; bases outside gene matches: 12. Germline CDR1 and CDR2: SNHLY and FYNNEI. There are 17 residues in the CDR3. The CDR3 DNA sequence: TGTGCCAGCACCACGAGGGACAGGGGTATTAAGGCCAACGTCCTGACTTTC. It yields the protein CASTTRDRGIKANVLTF. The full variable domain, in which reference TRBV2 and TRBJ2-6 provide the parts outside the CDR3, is EPEVTQTPSHQVTQMGQEVILRCVPISNHLYFYWYRQILGQKVEFLVSFYNNEISEKSEIFDDQFSVERPDGSNFTLKIRSTKLEDSAMYFCASTTRDRGIKANVLTFGAGSRLTVL.

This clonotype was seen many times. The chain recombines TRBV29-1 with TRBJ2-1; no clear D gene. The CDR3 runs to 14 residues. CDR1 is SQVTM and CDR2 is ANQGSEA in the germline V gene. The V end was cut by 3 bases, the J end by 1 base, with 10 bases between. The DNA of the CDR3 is TGCAGCGTTGATGCCCAACAATCCTACAATGAGCAGTTCTTC. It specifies CSVDAQQSYNEQFF.

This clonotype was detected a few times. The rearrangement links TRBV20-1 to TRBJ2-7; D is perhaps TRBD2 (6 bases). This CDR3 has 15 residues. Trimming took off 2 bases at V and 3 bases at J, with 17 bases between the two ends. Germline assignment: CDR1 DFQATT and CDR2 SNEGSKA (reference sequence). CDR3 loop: CSARSGLQLDYEQYF. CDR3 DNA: TGCAGTGCTAGATCCGGACTACAACTAGACTACGAGCAGTACTTC.

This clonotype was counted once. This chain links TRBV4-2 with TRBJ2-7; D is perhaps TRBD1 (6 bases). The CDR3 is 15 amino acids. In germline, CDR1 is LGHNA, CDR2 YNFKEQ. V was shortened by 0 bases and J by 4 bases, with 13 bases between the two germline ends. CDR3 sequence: CASSQDRMGAYEQYV. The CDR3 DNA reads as TGTGCCAGCAGCCAAGATCGTATGGGGGCTTACGAGCAGTACGTC.

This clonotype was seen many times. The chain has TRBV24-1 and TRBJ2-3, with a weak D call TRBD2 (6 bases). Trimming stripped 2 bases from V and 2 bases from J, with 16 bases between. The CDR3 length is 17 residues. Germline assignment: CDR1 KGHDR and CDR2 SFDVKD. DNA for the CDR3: TGTGCCACCAGTGATTGGCGGGATTCAGCAACCACAGATACGCAGTATTTT. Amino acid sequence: CATSDWRDSATTDTQYF.

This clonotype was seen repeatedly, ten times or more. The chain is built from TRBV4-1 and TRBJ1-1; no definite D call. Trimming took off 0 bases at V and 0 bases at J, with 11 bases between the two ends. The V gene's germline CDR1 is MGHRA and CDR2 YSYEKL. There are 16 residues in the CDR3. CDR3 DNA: TGCGCCAGCAGCCAAGATTGGATTATGATGAACACTGAAGCTTTCTTT. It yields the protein CASSQDWIMMNTEAFF.

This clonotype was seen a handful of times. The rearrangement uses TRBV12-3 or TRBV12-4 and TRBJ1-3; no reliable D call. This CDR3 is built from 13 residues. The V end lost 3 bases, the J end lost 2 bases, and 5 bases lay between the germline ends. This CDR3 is CASSFAPGNTIYF. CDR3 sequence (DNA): TGTGCCAGCAGTTTTGCGCCTGGAAACACCATATATTTT.

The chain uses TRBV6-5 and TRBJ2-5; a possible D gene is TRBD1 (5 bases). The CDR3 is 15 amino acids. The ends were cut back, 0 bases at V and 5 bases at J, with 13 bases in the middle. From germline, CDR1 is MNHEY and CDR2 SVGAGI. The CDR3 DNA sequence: TGTGCCAGCAGTTACTCAAAAGGGCCAGGGGAGACCCAGTACTTC. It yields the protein CASSYSKGPGETQYF.

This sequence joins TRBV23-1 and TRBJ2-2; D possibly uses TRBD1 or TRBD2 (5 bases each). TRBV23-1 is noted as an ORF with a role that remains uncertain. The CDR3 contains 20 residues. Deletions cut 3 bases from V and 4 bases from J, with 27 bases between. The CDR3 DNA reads TGCGCCAGCAGTCAGAACCGGGACGGTGGCCTTGGGCGGTCCACCGGGGAGCTGTTTTTT. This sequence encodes CASSQNRDGGLGRSTGELFF.

CDR3 nucleotides: TGTGCCAGCAGTTACCTGACCAGCTCCTACAATGAGCAGTTCTTC. Protein product: CASSYLTSSYNEQFF. The gene calls are TRBV6-5 and TRBJ2-1; D unclear. V was shortened by 2 bases and J by 0 bases, with 8 bases between the two germline ends. The CDR3 loop spans 15 amino acids. Germline V gene data show CDR1 as MNHEY and CDR2 as SVGAGI.

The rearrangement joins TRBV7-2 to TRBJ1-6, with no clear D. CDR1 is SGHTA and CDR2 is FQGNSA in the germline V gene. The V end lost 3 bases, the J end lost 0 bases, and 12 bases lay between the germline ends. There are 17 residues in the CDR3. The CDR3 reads CASSFNGPGSYNSPLHF. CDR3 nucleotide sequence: TGTGCCAGCAGCTTCAACGGCCCGGGCTCCTATAATTCACCCCTCCACTTT.

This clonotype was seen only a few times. The CDR3 DNA sequence: TGTGCCAGCAGCCCTCCTAGCGGGAGAATCGAGACCCAGTACTTC. The encoded protein is CASSPPSGRIETQYF. The chain carries TRBV13 and TRBJ2-5, with 10 positions matching TRBD2. The CDR3 is 15 amino acids. With V trimmed by 5 bases and J by 5 bases, 8 bases remained unmatched. Germline CDR1 reads PRHDT; CDR2 reads FYEKMQ (reference sequence).

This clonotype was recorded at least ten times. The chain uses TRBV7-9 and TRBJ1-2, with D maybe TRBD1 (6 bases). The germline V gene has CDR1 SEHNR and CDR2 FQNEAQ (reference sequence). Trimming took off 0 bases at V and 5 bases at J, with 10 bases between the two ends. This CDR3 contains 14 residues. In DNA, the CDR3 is TGTGCCAGCAGCTTAGCCGGCAGGGGATATGGCTACACCTTC. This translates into CASSLAGRGYGYTF.